This T cell receptor beta chain came from a study of multiple sclerosis patients with progressive multifocal leukoencephalopathy. This clone appeared once. Each PCR contained spiked synthetic TR CDR3 controls spanning every V-J pairing. Measured with immunoSEQ multiplex PCR; TCRdb has only the in-frame clones, and not every one. Of approximately 35,000 clones listed, roughly 90% are singletons. Indicated time point: time of PML onset. The origin of this receptor is a human donor with progressive multifocal leukoencephalopathy. The sequences come from PBMCs, collected from a patient treated with natalizumab.

This chain's CDR3 is CASSPRQAQGETQYF. CDR3 nucleotide sequence: TGTGCCAGCTCACCTCGACAGGCCCAAGGGGAGACCCAGTACTTC. The gene calls are TRBV18 and TRBJ2-5; D may be TRBD1 (6 bases). The CDR3 covers 15 residues. The germline V gene has CDR1 KGHSH and CDR2 LQKENI. Trimming pared 3 bases from V and 5 bases from J, leaving 16 bases between.